A selection of T cell receptor beta chains follows, all from one sample in a study of OX40 agonist ivuxolimab in advanced cancers. Measured with immunoSEQ multiplex PCR; TCRdb has only the in-frame clones, and not every one. The table lists tens of thousands of clones, nearly 90% of them singletons. The sample here was CD4+ or CD8+ T cells sorted from blood, taken in a trial of the OX40 agonist ivuxolimab. Source of these receptors: an adult with an advanced solid tumor such as melanoma, head and neck, liver or kidney cancer. Both conserved end residues are trimmed from each CDR3.

j_call v_call cdr3_aa
TRBJ1-3 TRBV5-1 ASSSTGVGNTIY
TRBJ2-3 TRBV6-5 ASSSGGVVDTQY
TRBJ1-1 TRBV11-3 ASSLGGRREAF
TRBJ2-2 TRBV19 ASSLSGTRNTGELF
TRBJ2-3 TRBV15 ATSLRGDTQY
TRBJ2-7 TRBV7-6 ASSLGTVSSYEQY
TRBJ2-2 TRBV6-6 ASGRVANTGELF
TRBJ2-3 TRBV7-2 ASSRDGGVADTQY
TRBJ1-5 TRBV5-1 ASSLQAGNQPQH
TRBJ2-7 TRBV11-3 ASSLGTGPGTYEQY
TRBJ1-1 TRBV5-1 ASSPTDRGRNTEAF